The clone carrying this TCR beta chain showed up many times. This specimen comes from a study of T cell repertoires in cytomegalovirus infection. CDR3 length: 14 residues. Germline-derived CDR1 and CDR2 are MNHNS and SASEGT. V trimming: 5 bases; J trimming: 7 bases; junction bases outside the gene matches: 5. TCRdb re-derived calls from the reads in MiXCR, one entry per CDR3 protein. The sample yields approximately 250,000 distinct CDR3 sequences, 8% to 9.5% seen once. The sequenced sample was PBMCs. This clonotype was sampled from a human donor in good health (CMV status not recorded). Some clones in this sample may be carry-over from other donors' samples. The chain carries TRBV6-1 and TRBJ2-2; TRBD1 matches at 9 bases. CDR3 sequence reads: CASSTGTGHGELFF. CDR3 DNA: TGTGCCAGCAGTACCGGGACAGGGCACGGGGAGCTGTTTTTT.